These 2 T cell receptor beta chains were all obtained from the same sample, sequenced in a study of blood T cell repertoires in COVID-19. Data came from immunoSEQ multiplex PCR; TCRdb stores just in-frame clones and leaves some out. This table holds approximately 250,000 clones, around 89% found once. The sequenced sample was PBMCs or T cells enriched from blood (not recorded which). These receptors were collected from a woman in her thirties or forties with acute COVID-19.

On this clone: A junction boundary mismatches the germline segment, possibly from a read error. V and J are TRBV29-1 and TRBJ1-2; 7 bases line up with TRBD1. CDR1 is SQVTM and CDR2 is ANQGSEA in the germline V gene. The CDR3 is 12 amino acids. For the CDR3, the DNA is TGCAGCGTTGACCCAGGGGGGTTGGGAATCTTCTTC. This translates into CSVDPGGLGIFF.

V gene TRBV18 combines with J gene TRBJ1-1, with TRBD1 as a possible D gene (5 bases). From germline, CDR1 is KGHSH and CDR2 LQKENI. V was clipped by 4 bases and J by 2 bases, with 14 bases between them. CDR3 length: 15 amino acids. The CDR3 DNA reads as TGTGCCAGCTCACGCTCGTGGGGGGGAAACACTGAAGCTTTCTTT. Protein sequence: CASSRSWGGNTEAFF.